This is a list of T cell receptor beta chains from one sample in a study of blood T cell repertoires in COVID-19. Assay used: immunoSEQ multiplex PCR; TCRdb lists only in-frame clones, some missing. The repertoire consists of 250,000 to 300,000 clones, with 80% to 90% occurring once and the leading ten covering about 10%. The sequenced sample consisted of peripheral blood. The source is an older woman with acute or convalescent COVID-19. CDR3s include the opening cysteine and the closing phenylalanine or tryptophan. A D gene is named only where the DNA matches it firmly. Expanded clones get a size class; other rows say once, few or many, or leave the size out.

CDR3aa: CASSLPGTASYNEQFF
CDR3nt: TGTGCCAGCAGCCTTCCCGGGACAGCCTCCTACAATGAGCAGTTCTTC
d_gene: TRBD1
v_gene: TRBV14
abundance: few
j_gene: TRBJ2-1

CDR3aa: CSVGGEGTDTQYF
CDR3nt: TGCAGCGTTGGAGGAGAGGGCACAGATACGCAGTATTTT
d_gene: NA
v_gene: TRBV29-1
abundance: NA
j_gene: TRBJ2-3

CDR3aa: CASSLKVAGTNTGELFF
CDR3nt: TGTGCTAGCAGCTTAAAGGTTGCAGGTACGAACACCGGGGAGCTGTTTTTT
d_gene: NA
v_gene: TRBV7-7
abundance: NA
j_gene: TRBJ2-2

CDR3aa: CASSPTRVTEAFF
CDR3nt: TGTGCCAGCTCCCCGACTCGGGTAACTGAAGCTTTCTTT
d_gene: NA
v_gene: TRBV18
abundance: NA
j_gene: TRBJ1-1

CDR3aa: CASSLQAGNTEAFF
CDR3nt: TGTGCCAGCAGCCTACAAGCAGGTAACACTGAAGCTTTCTTT
d_gene: NA
v_gene: TRBV11-1
abundance: NA
j_gene: TRBJ1-1

CDR3aa: CSASREINNYGYTF
CDR3nt: TGCAGTGCTAGTCGCGAGATAAATAACTATGGCTACACCTTC
d_gene: NA
v_gene: TRBV20-1
abundance: NA
j_gene: TRBJ1-2

CDR3aa: CASSLSYDSYNEQFF
CDR3nt: TGTGCCAGCAGCTTGTCCTACGACTCCTACAATGAGCAGTTCTTC
d_gene: NA
v_gene: TRBV7-9
abundance: NA
j_gene: TRBJ2-1

CDR3aa: CASSDGQGINYGYTF
CDR3nt: TGTGCCAGCAGTGACGGACAGGGTATTAACTATGGCTACACCTTC
d_gene: TRBD1
v_gene: TRBV2
abundance: NA
j_gene: TRBJ1-2

CDR3aa: CASFGAGFYGYTF
CDR3nt: TGTGCCAGCTTTGGGGCAGGGTTCTATGGCTACACCTTC
d_gene: NA
v_gene: TRBV6-6
abundance: NA
j_gene: TRBJ1-2

CDR3aa: CASSLVAGGISGNTIYF
CDR3nt: TGTGCCAGCAGCTTAGTGGCAGGGGGCATCTCTGGAAACACCATATATTTT
d_gene: TRBD1
v_gene: TRBV11-2
abundance: NA
j_gene: TRBJ1-3

CDR3aa: CASRNRDGSPLHF
CDR3nt: TGTGCCAGCAGGAACAGGGACGGCTCACCCCTCCACTTT
d_gene: NA
v_gene: TRBV2
abundance: NA
j_gene: TRBJ1-6

CDR3aa: CASSIDAGAPNTEAFF
CDR3nt: TGTGCCAGTAGTATAGACGCAGGGGCTCCGAACACTGAAGCTTTCTTT
d_gene: NA
v_gene: TRBV19
abundance: many
j_gene: TRBJ1-1

CDR3aa: CASSWAQSYEQYF
CDR3nt: TGTGCCAGCAGTTGGGCCCAGTCCTACGAGCAGTACTTC
d_gene: NA
v_gene: TRBV12-3/TRBV12-4
abundance: NA
j_gene: TRBJ2-7

CDR3aa: CAWSRGQGRNQPQHF
CDR3nt: TGTGCCTGGAGTCGCGGACAGGGAAGAAATCAGCCCCAGCATTTT
d_gene: TRBD1
v_gene: TRBV30
abundance: NA
j_gene: TRBJ1-5

CDR3aa: CASSEVGLVGDEQFF
CDR3nt: TGTGCCAGCAGTGAGGTCGGACTAGTTGGGGATGAGCAGTTCTTC
d_gene: TRBD2
v_gene: TRBV2
abundance: NA
j_gene: TRBJ2-1

CDR3aa: CASSPPLIAFGSGANVLTF
CDR3nt: TGTGCCAGCTCACCCCCATTGATCGCTTTCGGTTCTGGGGCCAACGTCCTGACTTTC
d_gene: NA
v_gene: TRBV18
abundance: NA
j_gene: TRBJ2-6

CDR3aa: CASSSRTGRETQYF
CDR3nt: TGCGCCAGCAGCTCTAGGACAGGTAGAGAGACCCAGTACTTC
d_gene: TRBD1
v_gene: TRBV5-1
abundance: NA
j_gene: TRBJ2-5

CDR3aa: CASSSGRPGYTF
CDR3nt: TGTGCCAGCAGTTCAGGGCGTCCTGGCTACACCTTC
d_gene: NA
v_gene: TRBV12-3/TRBV12-4
abundance: NA
j_gene: TRBJ1-2

CDR3aa: CASSFRVNEQFF
CDR3nt: TGCGCCAGCAGCTTCAGGGTAAATGAGCAGTTCTTC
d_gene: NA
v_gene: TRBV5-1
abundance: NA
j_gene: TRBJ2-1

CDR3aa: CASSQVWTVGEGQPQHF
CDR3nt: TGCGCCAGCAGCCAAGTTTGGACCGTCGGGGAGGGTCAGCCCCAGCATTTT
d_gene: NA
v_gene: TRBV4-1
abundance: NA
j_gene: TRBJ1-5

CDR3aa: CASSEPSGGREQYF
CDR3nt: TGTGCCAGCAGTGAACCTAGCGGGGGGCGGGAGCAGTACTTC
d_gene: TRBD2
v_gene: TRBV2
abundance: once
j_gene: TRBJ2-7

CDR3aa: CASSLTSGNYEQYF
CDR3nt: TGCGCCAGCAGCTTGACTAGCGGAAACTACGAGCAGTACTTC
d_gene: TRBD2
v_gene: TRBV5-1
abundance: NA
j_gene: TRBJ2-7

CDR3aa: CASSLGRGANGNTIYF
CDR3nt: TGTGCCAGCAGCTTAGGGCGGGGGGCGAATGGAAACACCATATATTTT
d_gene: NA
v_gene: TRBV7-6
abundance: few
j_gene: TRBJ1-3

CDR3aa: CASSSGGALPHYGYTF
CDR3nt: TGCGCCAGCAGTTCCGGTGGGGCGCTCCCCCACTATGGCTACACCTTC
d_gene: NA
v_gene: TRBV4-1
abundance: NA
j_gene: TRBJ1-2

CDR3aa: CASSQHQGFNYTF
CDR3nt: TGTGCCAGCAGCCAGCATCAGGGTTTCAACTACACCTTC
d_gene: NA
v_gene: TRBV4-2
abundance: NA
j_gene: TRBJ1-2

CDR3aa: CASGARSLKTSGNTIYF
CDR3nt: TGTGCCAGTGGAGCCCGCAGCTTAAAAACCTCTGGAAACACCATATATTTT
d_gene: NA
v_gene: TRBV19
abundance: NA
j_gene: TRBJ1-3

CDR3aa: CASSESQTRDTEAFF
CDR3nt: TGTGCCAGCAGTGAATCCCAGACCCGGGACACTGAAGCTTTCTTT
d_gene: NA
v_gene: TRBV25-1
abundance: NA
j_gene: TRBJ1-1

CDR3aa: CASSFSRNTEAFF
CDR3nt: TGTGCCAGCAGTTTTTCGCGGAACACTGAAGCTTTCTTT
d_gene: NA
v_gene: TRBV12-3/TRBV12-4
abundance: NA
j_gene: TRBJ1-1

CDR3aa: CASSGEGYTEAFF
CDR3nt: TGTGCCAGCAGTGGGGAGGGTTACACTGAAGCTTTCTTT
d_gene: NA
v_gene: TRBV2
abundance: NA
j_gene: TRBJ1-1

CDR3aa: CASDNGGRALHF
CDR3nt: TGTGCCAGCGATAACGGGGGTCGGGCCCTCCACTTT
d_gene: NA
v_gene: TRBV11-2
abundance: NA
j_gene: TRBJ1-6

CDR3aa: CASSNRGRTEAFF
CDR3nt: TGTGCCAGCAGTAACAGGGGTAGGACTGAAGCTTTCTTT
d_gene: TRBD1
v_gene: TRBV11-1
abundance: NA
j_gene: TRBJ1-1

CDR3aa: CASSLGGQGKYEQYF
CDR3nt: TGTGCCAGCAGCTTGGGGGGACAGGGGAAGTACGAGCAGTACTTC
d_gene: TRBD1
v_gene: TRBV5-4
abundance: NA
j_gene: TRBJ2-7

CDR3aa: CASSLRTGNRNTIYF
CDR3nt: TGTGCCAGCAGCCTTCGGACAGGGAACAGAAACACCATATATTTT
d_gene: TRBD1
v_gene: TRBV6-5
abundance: NA
j_gene: TRBJ1-3

CDR3aa: CASSVLSRENSGNTIYF
CDR3nt: TGTGCCAGCAGTGTACTTAGTCGGGAAAACTCTGGAAACACCATATATTTT
d_gene: NA
v_gene: TRBV6-1
abundance: NA
j_gene: TRBJ1-3

CDR3aa: CASSFGQESYTF
CDR3nt: TGTGCCAGCAGTTTTGGACAGGAGAGCTACACCTTC
d_gene: TRBD1
v_gene: TRBV6-5
abundance: once
j_gene: TRBJ1-2

CDR3aa: CASSARGLLREQFF
CDR3nt: TGTGCCAGCAGCGCAAGGGGGCTTCTTCGAGAGCAGTTCTTC
d_gene: TRBD1
v_gene: TRBV9
abundance: NA
j_gene: TRBJ2-1

CDR3aa: CASSSRTSGGSETQYF
CDR3nt: TGTGCCAGCAGCTCCCGGACTAGCGGGGGTTCAGAGACCCAGTACTTC
d_gene: TRBD2
v_gene: TRBV7-9
abundance: NA
j_gene: TRBJ2-5